One and the same sample provided the 22 T cell receptor beta chains below, sequenced in a study of T cell responses to AZD1222 COVID-19 vaccine. The table came from immunoSEQ multiplex PCR; TCRdb's copy has only in-frame clones and leaves some out. Of about 140,000 clones listed, about 82% are singletons. The starting material was peripheral blood, obtained 28 days after the second AZD1222 dose. The receptors come from an adult who received the AZD1222 COVID-19 vaccine.

The chain is built from TRBV12-1 and TRBJ2-4; TRBD2, as called in the table, went unchecked against the DNA. TRBV12-1 is classified as a pseudogene. The CDR3 totals 17 residues. CDR3 DNA: TGTGCCAGCAGCTTTGGGCTAGCGGAAGTAGCCAAAAACATTCAGTACTTC. It yields the protein CASSFGLAEVAKNIQYF.

This chain joins TRBV10-3 and TRBJ1-1; D not resolved. From germline, CDR1 is ENHRY and CDR2 SYGVKD. The V and J ends lost 0 bases and 4 bases respectively, with 6 bases between them. The CDR3 consists of 13 residues. The DNA of the CDR3 is TGTGCCATCAGTGAGTCGCCCGGCACTGAAGCTTTCTTT. Amino acid sequence: CAISESPGTEAFF.

The chain joins TRBV7-2 to TRBJ1-5; D is possibly TRBD1 (6 bases). V shed 5 bases and J shed 9 bases, with 14 bases lying between them. Germline CDR1 and CDR2: SGHTA and FQGNSA. CDR3 length equals 13 residues. The CDR3 loop reads CASSGDPTGPQHF. As DNA, the CDR3 is TGTGCCAGCAGCGGGGACCCGACAGGGCCCCAGCATTTT. The whole variable domain, filled in from reference TRBV7-2 and TRBJ1-5, reads GAGVSQSPSNKVTEKGKDVELRCDPISGHTALYWYRQSLGQGLEFLIYFQGNSAPDKSGLPSDRFSAERTGGSVSTLTIQRTQQEDSAVYLCASSGDPTGPQHFGDGTRLSIL.

The chain has TRBV2 and TRBJ2-2; 7 bases agree with TRBD1. With 8 bases clipped from V and 1 base from J, the junction kept 4 bases outside the gene matches. Germline-derived CDR1 and CDR2 are SNHLY and FYNNEI. The CDR3 spans 14 residues. The CDR3 spells CASGRQGNTGELFF. The CDR3 coding sequence is TGTGCCAGCGGTCGACAGGGGAACACCGGGGAGCTGTTTTTT.

The V and J genes are TRBV18 and TRBJ1-3; 9 bases line up with TRBD1. Per the germline V gene, CDR1 is KGHSH and CDR2 is LQKENI. The CDR3 is 18 amino acids. The V gene end was trimmed by 3 bases and the J gene end by 2 bases; junction bases not matched to a gene: 11. In DNA form, the CDR3 reads TGTGCCAGCTCACCGACACAGGGGGCACAGACGGCTGGAAACACCATATATTTT. It encodes CASSPTQGAQTAGNTIYF.

The chain has TRBV29-1 and TRBJ2-7; D uncertain. Germline CDR1 SQVTM, CDR2 ANQGSEA. V shed 7 bases and J shed 7 bases, with 14 bases lying between them. The CDR3 extends over 11 amino acids. CDR3 coding DNA: TGCAGCGCTGGAGAGGCCGAGGAGCAGTACTTC. Encoded protein: CSAGEAEEQYF.

The chain couples TRBV7-2 to TRBJ1-5; D uncertain. CDR1 is SGHTA, CDR2 FQGNSA, per germline. Trimming shortened V by 2 bases and J by 6 bases, and 11 bases separated the two germline ends. CDR3 length: 14 amino acids. The CDR3 coding sequence is TGTGCCAGCAGCTTACTCGATGGATCTCAGCCCCAGCATTTT. Its translation: CASSLLDGSQPQHF.

This clone was counted once. The chain recombines TRBV30 with TRBJ2-3; TRBD1 is a possible D gene (5 bases). The CDR3 has 12 residues. V lost 5 bases and J 5 bases, leaving 11 bases between the germline ends. The germline V gene encodes CDR1 GTSNPN and CDR2 SVGIG (reference sequence). The CDR3 here is CAWEPQGDTQYF. In DNA form, the CDR3 reads TGTGCCTGGGAGCCCCAGGGAGATACGCAGTATTTT.

This clone was counted between two and nine times. The J gene is TRBJ2-3, the V gene TRBV4-2; D may be TRBD2 (7 bases). Trimming took off 3 bases at V and 5 bases at J, with 18 bases between the two ends. Germline V lookup: CDR1 LGHNA, CDR2 YNFKEQ. The CDR3 has 16 amino acids. The CDR3 DNA is TGTGCCAGCAGCCAGGGGGGGGCTAGCGGTGTAGATACGCAGTATTTT. Translated, it gives CASSQGGASGVDTQYF.

V and J are TRBV19 and TRBJ1-2, with TRBD1 matching over 10 bases. Germline-derived CDR1 and CDR2 are LNHDA and SQIVND (reference sequence). V was clipped by 5 bases and J by 3 bases; unmatched bases: 6. CDR3 size: 15 residues. In nucleotides, the CDR3 is TGTGCCAGTAGTCTCCGGACAGGGGGGGACTATGGCTACACCTTC. Its protein is CASSLRTGGDYGYTF.

CDR3 sequence: CASSDGTADNQPQHF. The CDR3 region has the DNA TGCGCCAGCAGCGACGGGACGGCGGACAATCAGCCCCAGCATTTT. This rearrangement joins TRBV5-1 to TRBJ1-5, with D perhaps TRBD1 (5 bases). The CDR3 is made up of 15 amino acids. The V and J ends lost 4 bases and 3 bases respectively, with 14 bases between them. Germline-derived CDR1 and CDR2 are SGHRS and YFSETQ.

This chain uses TRBV5-1 with TRBJ2-1, with TRBD1 as a possible D gene (5 bases). Germline values: CDR1 SGHRS, CDR2 YFSETQ. The germline V and J ends were trimmed by 0 bases and 9 bases, with 13 bases remaining between them. This CDR3 region has 14 residues. CDR3 sequence (DNA): TGCGCCAGCAGCTTGGCGTTAGGGCAGGGTGAGCAGTTCTTC. As protein: CASSLALGQGEQFF.

The chain combines TRBV30 with TRBJ2-1; 14 nucleotides line up with TRBD2. The germline V gene encodes CDR1 GTSNPN and CDR2 SVGIG (reference sequence). Losses at the gene ends were 2 bases for V and 0 bases for J; bases not matched to a gene: 15. The CDR3 extends over 21 amino acids. CDR3 loop: CAWSPSIGLAGGFSSYNEQFF. The CDR3 region has the DNA TGTGCCTGGAGTCCAAGTATCGGACTAGCGGGAGGTTTCAGCTCCTACAATGAGCAGTTCTTC.

V and J are TRBV28 and TRBJ1-3; D ambiguous. The CDR3 totals 17 residues. V lost 4 bases and J 0 bases, leaving 16 bases between the germline ends. The germline CDR1 and CDR2 sequences are MDHEN and SYDVKM. The CDR3 region has the DNA TGTGCCAGCAGTTCAGCCCCCGGTGGACCCTCTGGAAACACCATATATTTT. Amino acid sequence: CASSSAPGGPSGNTIYF.

DNA of the CDR3: TGTGCCAGCACCTCCGGGGGGTCCCTTAACACCGGGGAGCTGTTTTTT. This sequence encodes CASTSGGSLNTGELFF. The chain carries TRBV28 and TRBJ2-2, with TRBD2 matching over 7 bases. V lost 7 bases and J lost 2; bases outside the gene matches: 10. In germline, CDR1 is MDHEN, CDR2 SYDVKM. The CDR3 length is 16 residues.

This clone appeared a few times. CDR3 sequence (DNA): TGCGCCAGTTCGACGGGGACAGGGGATGGCTACACCTTC. Its protein is CASSTGTGDGYTF. The chain employs TRBV23-1 and TRBJ1-2; the match to TRBD1 covers 10 bases. TRBV23-1 is an ORF, with its function uncertain. The CDR3 is made up of 13 amino acids. V gave up 9 bases and J gave up 6 bases; unmatched junction bases: 7.

The gene calls are TRBV3-1 (or the pseudogene TRBV3-2) and TRBJ1-6; 12 bases are a match to TRBD1. J was trimmed by 10 bases and V by 1 base; bases with no gene match: 5. Per the germline V gene, CDR1 is LGHDT and CDR2 is YNNKEL (reference sequence). The CDR3 sequence is 16 residues long. The CDR3 coding sequence is TGTGCCAGCAGCCAAGTGGGACAGGGGGCAAGGTCACCCCTCCACTTT. Translated, it gives CASSQVGQGARSPLHF.

The genes are TRBV28 and TRBJ1-4; D gene ambiguous. The CDR3 extends over 13 amino acids. Germline V gene lookup returns CDR1 MDHEN and CDR2 SYDVKM. Between the trimmed V and J ends, which lost 4 bases and 4 bases, there was a span of 7 bases. In nucleotides, the CDR3 is TGTGCCAGCAGTTCCCACGATAATGAAAAACTGTTTTTT. Residues: CASSSHDNEKLFF.

The chain combines TRBV3-1 (or the pseudogene TRBV3-2) with TRBJ2-5; tentative D call: TRBD2 (5 bases). Germline V lookup: CDR1 LGHDT, CDR2 YNNKEL (reference sequence). This CDR3 is built from 14 residues. V lost 6 bases to trimming and J lost 4 bases, with 15 bases between them. The CDR3 DNA sequence: TGTGCCAGCAGATACGAGCGAGGGCGAGAGACCCAGTACTTC. This translates into CASRYERGRETQYF.

The chain joins TRBV4-1 to TRBJ2-2; 11 nucleotides match TRBD2. V lost 1 base and J lost 5; bases outside the gene matches: 12. CDR3 size: 19 residues. Germline CDR1 MGHRA, CDR2 YSYEKL. CDR3 nucleotide sequence: TGCGCCAGCAGCCAAGTCCCCCTCCCCCTAGCGGGAGGTACCGGGGAGCTGTTTTTT. It is translated as CASSQVPLPLAGGTGELFF.

This clone was observed once. The CDR3 region is CASRGTLYEQYF. CDR3 bases: TGTGCCAGCAGGGGGACCCTTTACGAGCAGTACTTC. The gene calls are TRBV12-3 or TRBV12-4 and TRBJ2-5, with D perhaps TRBD1 or TRBD2 (5 bases each). The J call may be faulty, since TRBJ2-7 better matches the DNA end. The CDR3 runs to 12 residues.

This clone was counted a few times. This rearrangement joins TRBV19 to TRBJ1-6, with 9 bases aligning to TRBD1. The trim removed 9 bases at V and 0 bases at J, leaving 6 bases unmatched. Germline CDR1 and CDR2: LNHDA and SQIVND (reference sequence). This CDR3 contains 16 residues. CDR3 in DNA: TGTGCCAGCCGGACAGGGGCGAACTCCTATAATTCACCCCTCCACTTT. It is translated as CASRTGANSYNSPLHF.